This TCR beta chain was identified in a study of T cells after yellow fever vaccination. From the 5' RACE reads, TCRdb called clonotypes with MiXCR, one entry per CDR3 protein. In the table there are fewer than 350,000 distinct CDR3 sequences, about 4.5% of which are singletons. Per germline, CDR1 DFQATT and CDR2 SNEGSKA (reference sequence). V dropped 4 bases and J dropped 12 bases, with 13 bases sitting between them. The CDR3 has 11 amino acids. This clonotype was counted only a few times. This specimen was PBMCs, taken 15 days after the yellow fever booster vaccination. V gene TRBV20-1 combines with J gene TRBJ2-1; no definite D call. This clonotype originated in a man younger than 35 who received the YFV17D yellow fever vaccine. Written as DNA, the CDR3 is TGCAGTGCTACCAAGAGCTCTATGCAGTTCTTC. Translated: CSATKSSMQFF.